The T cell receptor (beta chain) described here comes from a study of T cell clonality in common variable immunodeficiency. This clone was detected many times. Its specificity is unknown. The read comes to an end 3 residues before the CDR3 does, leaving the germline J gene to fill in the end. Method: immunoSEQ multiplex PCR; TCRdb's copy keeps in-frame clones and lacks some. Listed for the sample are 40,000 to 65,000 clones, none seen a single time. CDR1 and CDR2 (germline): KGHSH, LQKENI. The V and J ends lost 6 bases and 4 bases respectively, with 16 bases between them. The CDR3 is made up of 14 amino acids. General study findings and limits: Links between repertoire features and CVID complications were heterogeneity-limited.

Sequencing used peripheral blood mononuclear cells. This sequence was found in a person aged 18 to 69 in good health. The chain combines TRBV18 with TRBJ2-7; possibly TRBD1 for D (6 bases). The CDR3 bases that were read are TGTGCCAGCTCCAGGGGCGCGGGTACGTACGAG. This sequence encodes CASSRGAGTYE. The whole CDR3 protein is CASSRGAGTYEQYF.